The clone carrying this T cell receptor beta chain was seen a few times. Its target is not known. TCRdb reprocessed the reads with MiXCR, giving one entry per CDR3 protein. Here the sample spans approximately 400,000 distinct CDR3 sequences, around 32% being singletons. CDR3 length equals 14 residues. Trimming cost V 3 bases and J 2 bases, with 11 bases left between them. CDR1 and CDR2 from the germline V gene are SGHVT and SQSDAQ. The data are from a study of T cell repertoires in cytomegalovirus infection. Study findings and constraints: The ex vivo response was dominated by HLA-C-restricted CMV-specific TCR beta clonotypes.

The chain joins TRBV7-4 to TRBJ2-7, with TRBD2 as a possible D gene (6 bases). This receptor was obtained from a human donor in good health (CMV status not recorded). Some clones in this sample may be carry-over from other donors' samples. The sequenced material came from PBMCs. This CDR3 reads CASSFGGVTYEQYF. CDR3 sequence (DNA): TGTGCCAGCAGCTTCGGGGGTGTGACCTACGAGCAGTACTTC.